The clone carrying this T cell receptor (beta chain) showed up just a few times. Its matching antigen is unknown. This sample stems from a study of beta chain features in type 1 diabetes. The authors reverse transcribed all of the isolated RNA, so sequencing captured expressed TCRB transcripts. Samples of naive, central memory and regulatory T cells yielded a mean of around 4 million reads. Sequencing was performed with immunoSEQ multiplex PCR; in TCRdb, only in-frame clones are kept and a portion is missing. The table shows a few hundred thousand clones, with roughly 17% occurring only once. Trimming took 2 bases from V and 7 from J, leaving 17 bases between them. The CDR3 is 15 amino acids. Looked up from germline, CDR1 is MGHDK and CDR2 is SYGVNS. It was one heparinised blood draw, averaging about 120 mL, that each donor gave. Whole-study results and caveats: Shorter TCRB CDR3s, moderately but significantly so, marked every one of the four CD4+ subsets in Type 1 diabetes patients. Still unanswered here is whether HLA type influences TCRB rearrangement.

The sample taken for sequencing was naive CD4+ T cells from blood. The receptor was derived from a man aged 25 to 40 with type 1 diabetes. V is TRBV25-1 and J is TRBJ1-2; TRBD1 might be the D (5 bases). CDR3 in amino acids: CASSEAAEGLAGYTF. The CDR3 coding sequence is TGTGCCAGCAGTGAAGCCGCAGAGGGGCTGGCTGGCTACACCTTC.